One sample yielded the 20 T cell receptor beta chains listed below, sequenced in a study of CD8 T cells in Susac syndrome. When the RNA was reverse transcribed, random hexamers were used with an input of about 0.5 to 1 ug. TCRdb fed the immunoSEQ multiplex PCR reads into MiXCR, producing one record per CDR3 protein. Among some 77,000 distinct CDR3 sequences listed, approximately 94% were seen once. Sequenced: CD4+ T cells from PBMCs. These receptors originate from a human donor with Susac syndrome.

The chain carries TRBV7-2 and TRBJ2-3, with D hard to call. Trimming removed 2 bases at V and 2 bases at J, with 2 bases between. The germline V gene encodes CDR1 SGHTA and CDR2 FQGNSA. CDR3 length equals 12 residues. This CDR3 is CASSLFTDTQYF. CDR3 nucleotide sequence: TGTGCCAGCAGCTTATTCACAGATACGCAGTATTTT.

The rearrangement uses TRBV20-1 and TRBJ1-5; maybe TRBD1 (5 bases). Trimming cost V 5 bases and J 3 bases, with 14 bases left between them. Germline CDR1 and CDR2: DFQATT and SNEGSKA (reference sequence). The CDR3 has 14 amino acids. In DNA, the CDR3 is TGCAGTGCTCAAAAGAGGGGTACCAATCAGCCCCAGCATTTT. Its protein product is CSAQKRGTNQPQHF.

The J gene is TRBJ1-2, the V gene TRBV20-1, with D possibly being TRBD1 (5 bases). V was cut by 4 bases and J by 0 bases, with 9 bases left in between. Germline CDR1 and CDR2: DFQATT and SNEGSKA (reference sequence). This CDR3 has 13 amino acids. CDR3 in DNA: TGCAGTGCTATGGGGGGAGCTAACTATGGCTACACCTTC. This translates into CSAMGGANYGYTF.

The chain joins TRBV24-1 to TRBJ2-1; 12 bases align to TRBD2. The CDR3 is 16 residues long. Trimming removed 1 base from V and 8 bases from J; junction bases left unmatched: 5. Germline V gene lookup returns CDR1 KGHDR and CDR2 SFDVKD. CDR3 in DNA: TGTGCCACCAGTGATTTAAGACTAGCGGGAGAAGATGAGCAGTTCTTC. The encoded protein is CATSDLRLAGEDEQFF.

The rearrangement uses TRBV5-4 and TRBJ2-7; the match to TRBD2 covers 7 bases. Germline loops: CDR1 SGHNT, CDR2 YYREEE (reference sequence). The CDR3 totals 14 residues. V gave up 4 bases and J gave up 3 bases; unmatched junction bases: 7. The CDR3 sequence is CASSAGGRIYEQYF. CDR3 bases: TGTGCCAGCAGCGCGGGCGGGAGAATCTACGAGCAGTACTTC.

This clonotype occurred once. The chain combines TRBV12-3 or TRBV12-4 with TRBJ2-1, with TRBD2 identical over 8 bases. The CDR3 totals 13 residues. The J segment lost 9 bases and the V segment lost 3 bases, leaving 4 bases of the junction unmatched. In nucleotides, the CDR3 is TGTGCCAGCAGTTTGGGGACTAGTTCTGAGCAGTTCTTC. This encodes CASSLGTSSEQFF.

The chain is built from TRBV20-1 and TRBJ1-2; 7 nucleotides agree with TRBD1. The CDR3 sequence is 18 residues long. The V gene's germline CDR1 is DFQATT and CDR2 SNEGSKA (reference sequence). Trimming at V came to 0 bases and at J to 8 bases, leaving 21 bases not matched to a gene. CDR3 sequence (DNA): TGCAGTGCTAGAGATGGTAGGAGGTGGGGACAGATGATAGGGGGCTACACCTTC. It translates to CSARDGRRWGQMIGGYTF.

The chain recombines TRBV28 with TRBJ2-5; TRBD1 might be the D (6 bases). There are 16 residues in the CDR3. V gave up 6 bases and J gave up 3 bases, with 20 bases separating them. Germline loops: CDR1 MDHEN, CDR2 SYDVKM. As DNA, the CDR3 is TGTGCCAGCAGCAGCCCTAGGGGGTTTGGAAAAGAGACCCAGTACTTC. Its translation is CASSSPRGFGKETQYF.

The V call is TRBV29-1, the J call TRBJ2-5; D gene uncertain. The CDR3 length is 14 residues. CDR1 and CDR2 from the germline V gene are SQVTM and ANQGSEA. Between the trimmed V and J ends, which lost 4 bases and 1 base, there was a span of 13 bases. Written as DNA, the CDR3 is TGCAGCGTTGTTGAGGCCCACGGCCAAGAGACCCAGTACTTC. Its protein is CSVVEAHGQETQYF. Full variable domain (rest looked up from reference TRBV29-1 and TRBJ2-5): SAVISQKPSRDICQRGTSLTIQCQVDSQVTMMFWYRQQPGQSLTLIATANQGSEATYESGFVIDKFPISRPNLTFSTLTVSNMSPEDSSIYLCSVVEAHGQETQYFGPGTRLLVL.

The chain has TRBV10-3 and TRBJ2-7, with 11 bases identical to TRBD2. Germline values: CDR1 ENHRY, CDR2 SYGVKD. Trimming removed 4 bases from V and 4 bases from J; junction bases left unmatched: 9. The CDR3 totals 16 residues. The CDR3 region is CAISARTSGRGYEQYF. The CDR3 nucleotides read TGTGCCATCAGTGCCCGAACTAGCGGGAGAGGGTACGAGCAGTACTTC.

V gene TRBV4-1 combines with J gene TRBJ2-5; D perhaps matches TRBD1 (5 bases). Germline V CDR1 and CDR2: MGHRA, YSYEKL. The CDR3 spans 16 residues. V was trimmed by 1 base and J by 4 bases, leaving 16 bases between them. CDR3 residues: CASSQGARWGGETQYF. The CDR3 region has the DNA TGCGCCAGCAGCCAAGGGGCGCGGTGGGGCGGAGAGACCCAGTACTTC.

CDR3: CASSQGLAGWVDTQYF. The CDR3 DNA reads TGTGCCAGCAGCCAGGGTTTGGCGGGATGGGTAGATACGCAGTATTTT. The chain joins TRBV11-2 to TRBJ2-3; the D gene is possibly TRBD2 (6 bases). V lost 5 bases, J lost 5 bases, and 20 bases lay in between. The germline CDR1 and CDR2 sequences are SGHAT and FQNNGV. The CDR3 has 16 amino acids.

The CDR3 bases are TGCAGCGTCGCTCAGGGGGCCGAGCAGTACTTC. This gives the protein CSVAQGAEQYF. The V call is TRBV29-1, the J call TRBJ2-7, with 8 nucleotides matching TRBD1. The trim removed 6 bases at V and 6 bases at J, leaving 4 bases unmatched. The CDR3 spans 11 residues. From germline, CDR1 is SQVTM and CDR2 ANQGSEA.

The chain couples TRBV19 to TRBJ1-5; TRBD1 aligns across 10 bases. From germline, CDR1 is LNHDA and CDR2 SQIVND (reference sequence). This CDR3 is built from 15 residues. The J segment lost 1 base and the V segment lost 5 bases, leaving 2 bases of the junction unmatched. In DNA, the CDR3 is TGTGCCAGTAGTGGGGGACAGGGGAGCAATCAGCCCCAGCATTTT. It codes for CASSGGQGSNQPQHF.

The genes are TRBV30 and TRBJ1-5; maybe TRBD1 (6 bases). Trimming left V 4 bases short and J 8 bases short, with 12 bases between. The CDR3 is made up of 12 amino acids. Germline V gene lookup returns CDR1 GTSNPN and CDR2 SVGIG (reference sequence). The CDR3 protein is CAWNRAGEPQHF. CDR3 nucleotide sequence: TGTGCCTGGAACAGGGCCGGAGAGCCCCAGCATTTT.

The rearrangement links TRBV9 to TRBJ1-2; 7 nucleotides line up with TRBD1. After removal of 2 bases from V and 3 bases from J, the junction contained 7 bases not matched to a gene. CDR3 length: 15 residues. Germline CDR1 SGDLS, CDR2 YYNGEE. The CDR3 DNA follows: TGTGCCAGCAGCGTGACAGGGTCGGAACACTATGGCTACACCTTC. Translation: CASSVTGSEHYGYTF.

V is TRBV7-2 and J is TRBJ2-7; 11 bases map to TRBD1. V was clipped by 5 bases and J by 6 bases; unmatched bases: 6. CDR1 and CDR2 from the germline V gene are SGHTA and FQGNSA. The CDR3 spans 14 residues. For the CDR3, the DNA is TGTGCCAGCAGCCCGGACAGGGGGCCTGGCGAGCAGTACTTC. Protein product: CASSPDRGPGEQYF.

The chain uses TRBV19 and TRBJ2-2; the D is unclear. Germline V gene lookup returns CDR1 LNHDA and CDR2 SQIVND (reference sequence). Trimming pared 4 bases from V and 4 bases from J, leaving 13 bases between. This CDR3 region has 15 residues. In DNA form, the CDR3 reads TGTGCCAGTAGTAAACCCTTGGCGTCCACCGGGGAGCTGTTTTTT. Residues: CASSKPLASTGELFF.

The chain employs TRBV29-1 and TRBJ1-3; D may be TRBD1 (5 bases). This CDR3 has 13 amino acids. V lost 7 bases to trimming and J lost 0 bases, with 10 bases between them. The germline V gene encodes CDR1 SQVTM and CDR2 ANQGSEA. The CDR3 reads CSAETDSGNTIYF. The CDR3 region has the DNA TGCAGCGCCGAGACAGACTCTGGAAACACCATATATTTT.

In its sample, this clonotype was seen once. V usage is TRBV12-3 or TRBV12-4 and J usage is TRBJ2-3, with D possibly being TRBD1 or TRBD2 (5 bases each). With 3 bases removed from V and 1 base from J, the gap between germline ends came to 11 bases. The CDR3 consists of 15 residues. The CDR3 nucleotides read TGTGCCAGCAGTTTGGGGGTAGGAGGCACAGATACGCAGTATTTT. Its translation: CASSLGVGGTDTQYF.